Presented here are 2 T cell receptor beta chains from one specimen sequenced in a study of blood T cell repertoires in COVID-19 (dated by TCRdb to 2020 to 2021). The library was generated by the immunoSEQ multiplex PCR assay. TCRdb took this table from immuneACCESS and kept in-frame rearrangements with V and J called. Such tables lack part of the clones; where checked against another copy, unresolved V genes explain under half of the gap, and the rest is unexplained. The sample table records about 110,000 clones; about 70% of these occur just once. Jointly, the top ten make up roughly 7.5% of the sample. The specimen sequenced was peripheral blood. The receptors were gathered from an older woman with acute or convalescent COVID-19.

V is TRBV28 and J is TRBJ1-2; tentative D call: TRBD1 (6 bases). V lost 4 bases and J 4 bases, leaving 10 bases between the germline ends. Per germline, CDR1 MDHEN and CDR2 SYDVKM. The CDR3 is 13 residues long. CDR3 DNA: TGTGCCAGCAGTTCATCAGGGGCCTATGGCTACACCTTC. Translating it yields CASSSSGAYGYTF.

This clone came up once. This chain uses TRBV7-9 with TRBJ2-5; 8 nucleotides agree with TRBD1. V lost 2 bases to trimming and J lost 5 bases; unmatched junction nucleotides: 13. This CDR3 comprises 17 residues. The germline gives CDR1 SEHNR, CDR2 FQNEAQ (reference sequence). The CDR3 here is CASSLRQGFARSETQYF. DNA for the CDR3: TGTGCCAGCAGCTTAAGACAGGGGTTTGCTCGGAGCGAGACCCAGTACTTC.